These 30 T cell receptor beta chains were sequenced from one sample in a study of T-cell memory formation after mild COVID-19. MiXCR was run by TCRdb on the 5' RACE reads, yielding one entry per CDR3 protein. The sample lists around 370,000 distinct CDR3 sequences; 20% to 25% were seen once. Sequencing was done on a sample of PBMCs or a T cell subset sorted from them (not recorded which). Receptor source: an adult woman who had mild COVID-19 (a few samples of this study predate the infection). Cell type and time point are not known.

The chain uses TRBV9 and TRBJ1-6; 10 bases fit TRBD1. The CDR3 contains 18 residues. The germline V gene encodes CDR1 SGDLS and CDR2 YYNGEE. Losses at the gene ends were 4 bases for V and 5 bases for J; bases not matched to a gene: 12. The CDR3 loop is CASSPGQGPPADNSPLHF. The CDR3 DNA reads TGTGCCAGCAGCCCGGGACAGGGGCCCCCTGCGGATAATTCACCCCTCCACTTT.

This clonotype has only a few counts. The chain has TRBV5-1 and TRBJ2-7; 7 bases match TRBD1. This CDR3 comprises 15 residues. With V trimmed by 0 bases and J by 3 bases, 6 bases remained unmatched. Germline-derived CDR1 and CDR2 are SGHRS and YFSETQ. The DNA for the CDR3 is TGCGCCAGCAGCTTGGACGGGACAGAATACTACGAGCAGTACTTC. It specifies CASSLDGTEYYEQYF.

This chain links TRBV4-2 with TRBJ1-1; D unclear. Germline lookup yields CDR1 LGHNA and CDR2 YNFKEQ. Trimming removed 0 bases from V and 2 bases from J, with 10 bases in between. This CDR3 is built from 15 residues. The CDR3 spells CASSQDWNINTEAFF. CDR3 coding DNA: TGTGCCAGCAGCCAAGATTGGAACATAAACACTGAAGCTTTCTTT.

The chain carries TRBV12-3 or TRBV12-4 and TRBJ2-3; the D gene is possibly TRBD1 (6 bases). V lost 5 bases and J lost 6, with 15 bases in between. The CDR3 is 14 residues long. CDR3 in DNA: TGTGCCAGCAGTCCCCGGCAGGGGATGGATACGCAGTATTTT. It yields the protein CASSPRQGMDTQYF.

The sample holds a few counts of this clonotype. The chain employs TRBV12-3 or TRBV12-4 and TRBJ2-1; D gene uncertain. This CDR3 has 12 residues. Deletions cut 6 bases from V and 6 bases from J, with 9 bases between. For the CDR3, the DNA is TGTGCCAGCAGCCAAGGAGTCAATGAGCAGTTCTTC. This encodes CASSQGVNEQFF.

This clonotype was observed a handful of times. The chain employs TRBV7-8 and TRBJ1-1; TRBD1 aligns across 9 bases. The length of the CDR3 is 14 residues. The trim removed 5 bases at V and 10 bases at J, leaving 11 bases unmatched. Germline assignment: CDR1 SGHVS and CDR2 FQNEAQ. The CDR3 protein is CASSEIRDRDRAFF. The CDR3 coding sequence is TGTGCCAGCAGCGAGATCCGGGACAGGGATCGAGCTTTCTTT.

The chain carries TRBV7-9 and TRBJ1-2; 9 bases map to TRBD1. J gave up 6 bases and V 3 bases, and 5 bases lay outside the gene matches. Germline V gene data show CDR1 as SEHNR and CDR2 as FQNEAQ (reference sequence). CDR3 length: 14 amino acids. The chain's CDR3 is CASSFAGTGNGYTF. The CDR3 DNA reads TGTGCCAGCAGCTTCGCCGGGACAGGGAATGGCTACACCTTC.

The V and J genes are TRBV3-1 and TRBJ2-7; 8 bases agree with TRBD2. Looked up from germline, CDR1 is LGHDT and CDR2 is YNNKEL (reference sequence). The length of the CDR3 is 15 residues. V lost 1 base, J lost 0 bases, and 2 bases stayed unmatched. The CDR3 region is CASSQAGTSSYEQYF. Written as DNA, the CDR3 is TGTGCCAGCAGCCAAGCCGGGACTAGCTCCTACGAGCAGTACTTC.

There are a few counts of this clonotype. The CDR3 nucleotides read TGTGCCAGCAGCTTAGAGGGACAGGGTCTTTCTGGGGCCAACGTCCTGACTTTC. Translation: CASSLEGQGLSGANVLTF. The rearrangement joins TRBV11-1 to TRBJ2-6, with 9 bases identical to TRBD1. The CDR3 contains 18 residues. Germline CDR1 and CDR2: SGHAT and FQDESV (reference sequence). J gave up 1 base and V 1 base, and 5 bases lay outside the gene matches.

V gene TRBV27 combines with J gene TRBJ2-7; D remains unclear. This CDR3 has 14 amino acids. V was clipped by 7 bases and J by 5 bases, with 18 bases between them. Germline V lookup: CDR1 MNHEY, CDR2 SMNVEV (reference sequence). CDR3 residues: CASMVLGPGNEQYF. The CDR3 bases are TGTGCCAGCATGGTCTTGGGCCCCGGTAACGAGCAGTACTTC.

The chain recombines TRBV20-1 with TRBJ1-6; D ambiguous. Trimming cost V 2 bases and J 5 bases, with 7 bases left between them. In germline, CDR1 is DFQATT, CDR2 SNEGSKA (reference sequence). This CDR3 comprises 13 residues. CDR3 amino acids: CSARPLDNSPLHF. The CDR3 coding sequence is TGCAGTGCTAGACCATTGGATAATTCACCCCTCCACTTT.

A few counts support this clonotype. The chain combines TRBV4-3 with TRBJ2-3, with TRBD2 matching over 14 bases. CDR1 is LGHNA and CDR2 is YSLEER in the germline V gene. V dropped 4 bases and J dropped 5; count of bases not matched to a gene: 8. The CDR3 loop spans 17 amino acids. CDR3 region: CASSLREGLAGVDTQYF. The CDR3 coding sequence is TGCGCCAGCAGCCTCAGGGAGGGACTAGCGGGAGTAGATACGCAGTATTTT.

This rearrangement joins TRBV7-2 to TRBJ2-1; 7 nucleotides line up with TRBD1. Germline trimming cut 6 bases from V and 5 bases from J; bases unmatched to any gene: 7. The CDR3 length is 14 residues. The germline V gene encodes CDR1 SGHTA and CDR2 FQGNSA. For the CDR3, the DNA is TGTGCCAGCAGAAGACGGGACAGAAACAATGAGCAGTTCTTC. It yields the protein CASRRRDRNNEQFF.

This clonotype was seen a handful of times. This chain uses TRBV12-3 or TRBV12-4 with TRBJ1-1; D gene ambiguous. CDR3 length: 18 amino acids. V lost 3 bases to trimming and J lost 2 bases, with 22 bases between them. The CDR3 reads CASSLEVRRNRGNTEAFF. DNA for the CDR3: TGTGCCAGCAGTTTGGAGGTCCGGAGAAATCGTGGAAACACTGAAGCTTTCTTT.

The chain couples TRBV20-1 to TRBJ1-5, with D possibly matching TRBD1 (6 bases). CDR3 length: 14 residues. From germline, CDR1 is DFQATT and CDR2 SNEGSKA (reference sequence). V was trimmed by 1 base and J by 6 bases, leaving 13 bases between them. CDR3 coding DNA: TGCAGTGCTAGAGCAGGGGCAGGGGCTCAGCCCCAGCATTTT. Translated, it gives CSARAGAGAQPQHF.

The chain is built from TRBV12-3 or TRBV12-4 and TRBJ1-2; D call uncertain. The CDR3 runs to 15 residues. Trimming stripped 4 bases from V and 8 bases from J, with 20 bases between. The CDR3 loop is CASSSEFSGMEGYTF. The CDR3 nucleotides read TGTGCCAGCAGTTCCGAATTTTCGGGTATGGAGGGCTACACCTTC.

The sample holds many counts of this clonotype. The gene calls are TRBV5-1 and TRBJ1-4; D perhaps matches TRBD1 (5 bases). Trimming cost V 8 bases and J 7 bases, with 21 bases left between them. The length of the CDR3 is 15 residues. The germline gives CDR1 SGHRS, CDR2 YFSETQ. The CDR3 loop reads CASQTTDKRGEKLFF. The CDR3 DNA follows: TGCGCCAGTCAAACTACGGATAAAAGGGGTGAAAAACTGTTTTTT.

A few counts support this clonotype. This chain links TRBV12-3 or TRBV12-4 with TRBJ1-2; D is uncertain. The CDR3 is 11 amino acids. Trimming took 6 bases from V and 7 from J, leaving 9 bases between them. CDR3 in DNA: TGTGCCAGCAGGACAAGTTCTGGCTACACCTTC. Its protein product is CASRTSSGYTF.

This clonotype was observed at least ten times. The J gene is TRBJ2-7, the V gene TRBV7-6; D is uncertain. The V end was cut by 2 bases, the J end by 0 bases, with 8 bases between. This CDR3 has 14 residues. Germline values: CDR1 SGHVS, CDR2 FNYEAQ. In DNA form, the CDR3 reads TGTGCCAGCAGCTTAAACCCGGACTCCTACGAGCAGTACTTC. This sequence encodes CASSLNPDSYEQYF.

The rearrangement links TRBV29-1 to TRBJ2-7; the match to TRBD1 covers 12 bases. The CDR3 extends over 15 amino acids. Looked up from germline, CDR1 is SQVTM and CDR2 is ANQGSEA. V lost 6 bases and J lost 4; bases outside the gene matches: 10. CDR3 DNA: TGCAGCGTAAAAACCGGGACAGGGGGCGTGTACGAGCAGTACTTC. It yields the protein CSVKTGTGGVYEQYF.

This clonotype has only a few counts. The chain joins TRBV9 to TRBJ2-1, with 8 bases aligning to TRBD2. CDR3 length: 14 amino acids. V lost 2 bases to trimming and J lost 5 bases; unmatched junction nucleotides: 3. Germline V lookup: CDR1 SGDLS, CDR2 YYNGEE. CDR3 residues: CASSVGGAHNEQFF. The CDR3 DNA is TGTGCCAGCAGCGTCGGGGGGGCTCACAATGAGCAGTTCTTC.

The chain joins TRBV6-2 or TRBV6-3 to TRBJ2-1; possible D gene TRBD1, 5 bases. V lost 2 bases and J lost 5, with 7 bases in between. Germline loops: CDR1 MNHEY, CDR2 SVGEGT. The CDR3 spans 13 residues. CDR3 in DNA: TGTGCCAGCAGTTACGGCAGGGACAATGAGCAGTTCTTC. Its translation is CASSYGRDNEQFF.

This clonotype has just a few counts. This chain uses TRBV20-1 with TRBJ2-4, with D maybe TRBD2 (5 bases). V was shortened by 3 bases and J by 6 bases, with 12 bases between the two germline ends. Germline lookup yields CDR1 DFQATT and CDR2 SNEGSKA (reference sequence). The CDR3 covers 13 residues. The CDR3 loop reads CSASYSEGNIQYF. CDR3 coding DNA: TGCAGTGCTAGTTATAGCGAGGGAAACATTCAGTACTTC.

This clonotype has a handful of counts. The chain employs TRBV20-1 and TRBJ2-2; D may correspond to TRBD1 or TRBD2 (5 bases each). Trimming cost V 6 bases and J 2 bases, with 19 bases left between them. The germline gives CDR1 DFQATT, CDR2 SNEGSKA (reference sequence). The length of the CDR3 is 16 residues. For the CDR3, the DNA is TGCAGTGCAAACACATTCCGGGACGGCAACACCGGGGAGCTGTTTTTT. It encodes CSANTFRDGNTGELFF.

This clonotype was counted a few times. J is TRBJ2-7 and V is TRBV7-9; the match to TRBD2 covers 8 bases. CDR1 and CDR2 from the germline V gene are SEHNR and FQNEAQ (reference sequence). The CDR3 is made up of 13 amino acids. After removal of 8 bases from V and 5 bases from J, the junction contained 8 bases not matched to a gene. CDR3 sequence: CASSGLAGNEQYF. DNA of the CDR3: TGTGCCAGCTCGGGCCTAGCGGGCAACGAGCAGTACTTC. The variable domain in full, with the rest retrieved from reference TRBV7-9 and TRBJ2-7, is DTGVSQNPRHKITKRGQNVTFRCDPISEHNRLYWYRQTLGQGPEFLTYFQNEAQLEKSRLLSDRFSAERPKGSFSTLEIQRTEQGDSAMYLCASSGLAGNEQYFGPGTRLTVT.

This clonotype was observed at least ten times. This chain joins TRBV7-3 and TRBJ2-4, with 9 bases fitting TRBD1. V lost 3 bases, J lost 7 bases, and 7 bases stayed unmatched. This CDR3 is built from 15 residues. Germline CDR1 is SGHTA and CDR2 is FQGTGA. The DNA for the CDR3 is TGTGCCAGCAGCTTTCTACAGGGGGCCGAGAACATTCAGTACTTC. Its protein is CASSFLQGAENIQYF.

This clonotype was seen only a few times. V and J are TRBV6-5 and TRBJ2-1; the D is unclear. V dropped 6 bases and J dropped 6 bases, with 6 bases sitting between them. The V gene's germline CDR1 is MNHEY and CDR2 SVGAGI. The length of the CDR3 is 11 residues. CDR3 DNA: TGTGCCAGCAGAGCCCGCAATGAGCAGTTCTTC. It codes for CASRARNEQFF.

The sample holds a few counts of this clonotype. V and J are TRBV12-3 or TRBV12-4 and TRBJ2-7; TRBD2 agrees at 11 bases. The CDR3 consists of 15 residues. The V and J ends lost 5 bases and 4 bases, in that order; junction bases with no gene match: 7. CDR3: CASSTSGGPYYEQYF. The CDR3 region has the DNA TGTGCCAGCAGTACTAGCGGGGGTCCCTATTACGAGCAGTACTTC.

This clonotype has a handful of counts. The V call is TRBV5-1, the J call TRBJ1-1; D is undetermined. Germline CDR1 is SGHRS and CDR2 is YFSETQ. The V end was cut by 0 bases, the J end by 3 bases, with 9 bases between. The CDR3 contains 14 residues. The CDR3 here is CASSLVTSDTEAFF. In DNA, the CDR3 is TGCGCCAGCAGCTTGGTTACGTCGGACACTGAAGCTTTCTTT.

This clonotype was observed once. This chain joins TRBV7-3 and TRBJ1-6; D is undetermined. Germline values: CDR1 SGHTA, CDR2 FQGTGA. The CDR3 is 14 amino acids. Trimming took 5 bases from V and 4 from J, leaving 9 bases between them. Written as DNA, the CDR3 is TGTGCCAGCAGCCGCGACGGATATAATTCACCCCTCCACTTT. Its translation: CASSRDGYNSPLHF. Full variable domain (missing parts from reference TRBV7-3 and TRBJ1-6): GAGVSQTPSNKVTEKGKYVELRCDPISGHTALYWYRQSLGQGPEFLIYFQGTGAADDSGLPNDRFFAVRPEGSVSTLKIQRTERGDSAVYLCASSRDGYNSPLHFGNGTRLTVT.